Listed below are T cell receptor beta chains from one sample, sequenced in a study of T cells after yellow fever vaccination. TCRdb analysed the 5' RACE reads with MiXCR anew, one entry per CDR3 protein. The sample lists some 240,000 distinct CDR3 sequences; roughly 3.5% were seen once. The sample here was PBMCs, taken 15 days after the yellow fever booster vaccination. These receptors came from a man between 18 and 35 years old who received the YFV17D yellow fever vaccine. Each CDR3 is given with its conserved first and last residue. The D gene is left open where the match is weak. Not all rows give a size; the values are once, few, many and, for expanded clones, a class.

DNA: TGTGCCAGCAGCTTGAGGAAGCGGGGGACGACAGATACGCAGTATTTT; CDR3: CASSLRKRGTTDTQYF; size: many; D: TRBD2; J: TRBJ2-3; V: TRBV7-9
DNA: TGTGCCAGCAGCTTGGTGAGCTCTGGGGCCAACGTCCTGACTTTC; CDR3: CASSLVSSGANVLTF; size: many; D: NA; J: TRBJ2-6; V: TRBV5-5
DNA: TGCGCCAGCAGTCCCGGGACAGGAAGGTACCACGAGCAGTACTTC; CDR3: CASSPGTGRYHEQYF; size: NA; D: TRBD1; J: TRBJ2-7; V: TRBV4-3
DNA: TGTGCCAGCTCACCGGTCGGGCAGGGCACAGATACGCAGTATTTT; CDR3: CASSPVGQGTDTQYF; size: many; D: NA; J: TRBJ2-3; V: TRBV18
DNA: TGCGCCAGCCAGACAGGGAGAAACTCCTACGAGCAGTACTTC; CDR3: CASQTGRNSYEQYF; size: NA; D: TRBD1; J: TRBJ2-7; V: TRBV10-2
DNA: TGTGCCAGCAGCTTTGACTACAATGAGCAGTTCTTC; CDR3: CASSFDYNEQFF; size: many; D: NA; J: TRBJ2-1; V: TRBV9
DNA: TGCGCCAGCAGCTTGGAGGACAATGAGCAGTTCTTC; CDR3: CASSLEDNEQFF; size: many; D: NA; J: TRBJ2-1; V: TRBV5-1
DNA: TGTGCCAGCAGCTTTGAGGGCCTAGGTACGCAGTATTTT; CDR3: CASSFEGLGTQYF; size: many; D: NA; J: TRBJ2-3; V: TRBV27
DNA: TGTGCCAGCAGCCAAGGCAGGAACACTGAAGCTTTCTTT; CDR3: CASSQGRNTEAFF; size: many; D: NA; J: TRBJ1-1; V: TRBV3-1
DNA: TGTGCCAGCAGTTACCCCACCCACGGGAACACTGAAGCTTTCTTT; CDR3: CASSYPTHGNTEAFF; size: many; D: NA; J: TRBJ1-1; V: TRBV6-2/TRBV6-3
DNA: TGTGCCAGCTCAAAGGGACAGGTCGACGAGCAGTACTTC; CDR3: CASSKGQVDEQYF; size: many; D: TRBD1; J: TRBJ2-7; V: TRBV18
DNA: TGCAGTGCTAAGGGCAATGAGCAGTTCTTC; CDR3: CSAKGNEQFF; size: many; D: NA; J: TRBJ2-1; V: TRBV20-1
DNA: TGTGCCTGGGGACGAAGGGATACGCAGTATTTT; CDR3: CAWGRRDTQYF; size: many; D: NA; J: TRBJ2-3; V: TRBV30
DNA: TGTGCCAGCCCCCGGGACCCGAGCTCCTACAATGAGCAGTTCTTC; CDR3: CASPRDPSSYNEQFF; size: few; D: NA; J: TRBJ2-1; V: TRBV7-2
DNA: TGTGCCAGCAGCTTCAGGGGAGGAGACAATTCACCCCTCCACTTT; CDR3: CASSFRGGDNSPLHF; size: few; D: NA; J: TRBJ1-6; V: TRBV7-2
DNA: TGCAGTGCTAGAGGCCGGAACACAGATACGCAGTATTTT; CDR3: CSARGRNTDTQYF; size: many; D: NA; J: TRBJ2-3; V: TRBV20-1
DNA: TGTGCCAGCAGCACCCCGGGCCGCTATGGCTACACCTTC; CDR3: CASSTPGRYGYTF; size: few; D: NA; J: TRBJ1-2; V: TRBV7-2
DNA: TGCGCCAGCAGCTTGAGGACAGGGGGGCTGAACACTGAAGCTTTCTTT; CDR3: CASSLRTGGLNTEAFF; size: many; D: TRBD1; J: TRBJ1-1; V: TRBV5-1
DNA: TGCGCCAGCAGCGTGACAGGGATGGGGTCGAGGACTGAAGCTTTCTTT; CDR3: CASSVTGMGSRTEAFF; size: few; D: TRBD1; J: TRBJ1-1; V: TRBV5-1
DNA: TGTGCCAGTAGTCAACCAGTCTCGAACACTGAAGCTTTCTTT; CDR3: CASSQPVSNTEAFF; size: many; D: NA; J: TRBJ1-1; V: TRBV19
DNA: TGCAGTGCTTGGGTCATCGATAGCAATCAGCCCCAGCATTTT; CDR3: CSAWVIDSNQPQHF; size: many; D: NA; J: TRBJ1-5; V: TRBV20-1
DNA: TGTGCCAGCAGGCAGCCCCCGGGACAGGGGTACGGAGATACGCAGTATTTT; CDR3: CASRQPPGQGYGDTQYF; size: many; D: TRBD1; J: TRBJ2-3; V: TRBV7-9
DNA: TGTGCCACCAGAGACTGGACCGGGGAGCTGTTTTTT; CDR3: CATRDWTGELFF; size: many; D: NA; J: TRBJ2-2; V: TRBV24-1
DNA: TGTGCCAGCAGTTTTCAGCAGAACACTGAAGCTTTCTTT; CDR3: CASSFQQNTEAFF; size: many; D: NA; J: TRBJ1-1; V: TRBV12-3/TRBV12-4
DNA: TGTGCCAGCAGTTTTTCAGGGCGAAATGAGCAGTTCTTC; CDR3: CASSFSGRNEQFF; size: many; D: NA; J: TRBJ2-1; V: TRBV27
DNA: TGCGCCAGCAGCATAAACAGGGTCGGGAGACCTGGAGCTTTCTTT; CDR3: CASSINRVGRPGAFF; size: many; D: NA; J: TRBJ1-1; V: TRBV4-1
DNA: TGCAGTGCTAGTCACATCTCAGGCCCCGAAAAACTGTTTTTT; CDR3: CSASHISGPEKLFF; size: many; D: NA; J: TRBJ1-4; V: TRBV20-1
DNA: TGCGCCAGCAGCCAAGATGGGGCGGGGGGGAGCACAGATACGCAGTATTTT; CDR3: CASSQDGAGGSTDTQYF; size: NA; D: TRBD2; J: TRBJ2-3; V: TRBV4-3
DNA: TGTGCCAGCAGTTCAGGGACAGTGGCGTTCTTC; CDR3: CASSSGTVAFF; size: many; D: TRBD1; J: TRBJ2-1; V: TRBV12-3/TRBV12-4
DNA: TGTGCCAGCTCAAAGCAGGGGGCAGGACAAGAGACCCAGTACTTC; CDR3: CASSKQGAGQETQYF; size: many; D: TRBD1; J: TRBJ2-5; V: TRBV18
DNA: TGTGCCAGCAGTCAGGACCCGAGCCCCTACGAGCAGTACTTC; CDR3: CASSQDPSPYEQYF; size: many; D: NA; J: TRBJ2-7; V: TRBV27
DNA: TGCGCCAGCAGCTCGGGACAGGGGCGCCCCGGGGAGCTGTTTTTT; CDR3: CASSSGQGRPGELFF; size: many; D: TRBD1; J: TRBJ2-2; V: TRBV5-1
DNA: TGCAGCGTTCTAGCGGGGGACTCCTACGAGCAGTACTTC; CDR3: CSVLAGDSYEQYF; size: NA; D: TRBD2; J: TRBJ2-7; V: TRBV29-1
DNA: TGTGCCAGCAGCCAAGCGCCAGATAGCAATCAGCCCCAGCATTTT; CDR3: CASSQAPDSNQPQHF; size: many; D: NA; J: TRBJ1-5; V: TRBV3-1
DNA: TGTGCCAGCTTGGGGCAGTTCTCTGGAAACACCATATATTTT; CDR3: CASLGQFSGNTIYF; size: many; D: NA; J: TRBJ1-3; V: TRBV12-3/TRBV12-4
DNA: TGCAGCGTTGCGGATTGGAAATGGAGCACTGAAGCTTTCTTT; CDR3: CSVADWKWSTEAFF; size: many; D: NA; J: TRBJ1-1; V: TRBV29-1
DNA: TGTGCCAGCAGCTCGGGACGGCATAATGAAAAACTGTTTTTT; CDR3: CASSSGRHNEKLFF; size: many; D: NA; J: TRBJ1-4; V: TRBV7-9
DNA: TGTGCCACCAGTGATTTGCGTAGCGGGGGGGCCTTTAGTTCTGATACGCAGTATTTT; CDR3: CATSDLRSGGAFSSDTQYF; size: many; D: TRBD2; J: TRBJ2-3; V: TRBV24-1
DNA: TGTGCCAGCAGCCTGGACGGCTTGAACACTGAAGCTTTCTTT; CDR3: CASSLDGLNTEAFF; size: many; D: NA; J: TRBJ1-1; V: TRBV5-5
DNA: TGTGCCAGCAGGCTTTGGGGGGTCGACTATGGCTACACCTTC; CDR3: CASRLWGVDYGYTF; size: many; D: NA; J: TRBJ1-2; V: TRBV6-6
DNA: TGTGCCAGCAGCCCCCTTAGTACCACAGATACGCAGTATTTT; CDR3: CASSPLSTTDTQYF; size: NA; D: NA; J: TRBJ2-3; V: TRBV7-2
DNA: TGTGCCAGCTCACCACCAACGACCTATGGCTACACCTTC; CDR3: CASSPPTTYGYTF; size: many; D: NA; J: TRBJ1-2; V: TRBV18
DNA: TGTGCCAGCAGCTTACAAGGGGTGGCCGGGGAGCTGTTTTTT; CDR3: CASSLQGVAGELFF; size: many; D: NA; J: TRBJ2-2; V: TRBV7-9
DNA: TGTGCCAGCAGCCCACAGGGGGCAATCTACAATGAGCAGTTCTTC; CDR3: CASSPQGAIYNEQFF; size: many; D: TRBD1; J: TRBJ2-1; V: TRBV7-2
DNA: TGCAGTGCTAGTTCAGGGGGTGATGGCTACACCTTC; CDR3: CSASSGGDGYTF; size: many; D: TRBD1; J: TRBJ1-2; V: TRBV20-1
DNA: TGTGCCAGCAGCTCCGTTCGGGGGACCAACACCGGGGAGCTGTTTTTT; CDR3: CASSSVRGTNTGELFF; size: many; D: NA; J: TRBJ2-2; V: TRBV7-9
DNA: TGTGCCACCAGCAGAGATGTCGAGGGAGCTTTCTTT; CDR3: CATSRDVEGAFF; size: many; D: NA; J: TRBJ1-1; V: TRBV15
DNA: TGTGCCAGCAGCTTGACAGGGGACGAGCAGTACTTC; CDR3: CASSLTGDEQYF; size: many; D: TRBD1; J: TRBJ2-7; V: TRBV5-6
DNA: TGTGCCACCAGTGATGACAGGGGTTCGGGGAGCAATCAGCCCCAGCATTTT; CDR3: CATSDDRGSGSNQPQHF; size: many; D: TRBD1; J: TRBJ1-5; V: TRBV24-1
DNA: TGTGCCAGCAGCCCAAGACAGGCTTGGGCTGAAGCTTTCTTT; CDR3: CASSPRQAWAEAFF; size: many; D: NA; J: TRBJ1-1; V: TRBV7-9
DNA: TGTGCCAGCAGCGCCGGACAGGTCGGGGGGTACGAGCAGTACTTC; CDR3: CASSAGQVGGYEQYF; size: many; D: NA; J: TRBJ2-7; V: TRBV7-9
DNA: TGTGCCAGCTCACCACCGACTTGGGGGCCTCCCTCCTACGAGCAGTACTTC; CDR3: CASSPPTWGPPSYEQYF; size: many; D: NA; J: TRBJ2-7; V: TRBV18
DNA: TGCAGTGCCCTAGTAGCGGGGGGGAACACCGGGGAGCTGTTTTTT; CDR3: CSALVAGGNTGELFF; size: many; D: TRBD2; J: TRBJ2-2; V: TRBV20-1